Here is one T cell receptor beta chain with its context. The data originate from a study of blood T cell repertoires in COVID-19. In the study's own analysis: Amplified reference gene primers provided the basis for estimating nucleated cell counts. The protocol was immunoSEQ multiplex PCR, while the TCRdb copy is restricted to in-frame clones and leaves out a portion. V and J calls plus clone size are reproduced from that table; the DNA served to infer D and trimming. The repertoire holds about 190,000 clones, around 83% seen once, with around 6.1% in the top ten. V was pared by 5 bases and J by 0 bases, with 17 bases between. Germline V gene lookup returns CDR1 LNHDA and CDR2 SQIVND (reference sequence). The CDR3 contains 17 residues.

The TCR originated in a woman in her thirties or forties with acute or convalescent COVID-19. The specimen was peripheral blood. The V and J genes are TRBV19 and TRBJ1-3; TRBD1 might be the D (6 bases). CDR3 sequence (DNA): TGTGCCAGTAGTCTCTGGACAGATGGCCCCTCTGGAAACACCATATATTTT. It yields the protein CASSLWTDGPSGNTIYF. The full variable domain, rest sourced from reference TRBV19 and TRBJ1-3, is DGGITQSPKYLFRKEGQNVTLSCEQNLNHDAMYWYRQDPGQGLRLIYYSQIVNDFQKGDIAEGYSVSREKKESFPLTVTSAQKNPTAFYLCASSLWTDGPSGNTIYFGEGSWLTVV.